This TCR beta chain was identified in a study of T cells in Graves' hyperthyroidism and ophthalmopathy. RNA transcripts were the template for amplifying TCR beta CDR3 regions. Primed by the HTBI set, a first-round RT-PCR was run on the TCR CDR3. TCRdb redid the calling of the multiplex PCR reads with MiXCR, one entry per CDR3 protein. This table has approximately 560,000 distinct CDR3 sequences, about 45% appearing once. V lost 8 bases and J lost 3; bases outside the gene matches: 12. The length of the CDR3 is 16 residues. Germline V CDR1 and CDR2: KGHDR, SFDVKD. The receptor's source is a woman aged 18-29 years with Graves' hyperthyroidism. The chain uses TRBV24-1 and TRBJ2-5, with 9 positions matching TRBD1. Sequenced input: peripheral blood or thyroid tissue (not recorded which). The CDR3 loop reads CATTGPGQGGEETQYF. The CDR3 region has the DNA TGTGCCACCACCGGACCGGGACAGGGAGGAGAAGAGACCCAGTACTTC.